The 21 T cell receptor beta chains in this list originate from one sample, sequenced in a study of blood T cell repertoires in COVID-19. Assay used: immunoSEQ multiplex PCR; TCRdb lists only in-frame clones, some missing. The table lists 160,000 or so clones, around nine tenths of them singletons. Sequenced input: peripheral blood. Receptor source: a man in his fifties or sixties with active or convalescent COVID-19.

The J gene is TRBJ2-7, the V gene TRBV3-1 (or the pseudogene TRBV3-2), with TRBD2 identical over 9 bases. V lost 2 bases, J lost 2 bases, and 7 bases stayed unmatched. The germline gives CDR1 LGHDT, CDR2 YNNKEL (reference sequence). The CDR3 is 16 amino acids. The CDR3 sequence is CASSQNPGLAPYEQYF. In DNA form, the CDR3 reads TGTGCCAGCAGCCAAAACCCCGGACTAGCGCCCTACGAGCAGTACTTC.

The chain couples TRBV27 to TRBJ1-1; D may be TRBD1 (6 bases). Germline V gene data show CDR1 as MNHEY and CDR2 as SMNVEV (reference sequence). V dropped 8 bases and J dropped 0 bases, with 16 bases sitting between them. CDR3 length: 15 residues. In nucleotides, the CDR3 is TGTGCCAGCGGACGCACAGGGTCATTGAACACTGAAGCTTTCTTT. It codes for CASGRTGSLNTEAFF.

This rearrangement joins TRBV5-1 to TRBJ1-5, with 9 bases lining up with TRBD1. V lost 0 bases to trimming and J lost 5 bases; unmatched junction nucleotides: 6. This CDR3 spans 16 amino acids. Germline V gives CDR1 SGHRS, CDR2 YFSETQ. CDR3 sequence: CASSLAGQGKDQPQHF. The CDR3 DNA follows: TGCGCCAGCAGCTTGGCGGGACAGGGAAAAGATCAGCCCCAGCATTTT.

The chain couples TRBV6-5 to TRBJ2-4; 12 bases fit TRBD1. The V segment lost 6 bases and the J segment 5 bases; nucleotides outside the gene matches: 2. CDR3 length: 14 residues. The germline V gene has CDR1 MNHEY and CDR2 SVGAGI. DNA of the CDR3: TGTGCCAGCAGGGGGACAGGGGGCGAAAACATTCAGTACTTC. Encoded protein: CASRGTGGENIQYF.

There are a few counts of this clone. CDR3 nucleotides: TGTGCCAGCAGTTACTACGGGACGGGAGTTAACTATGGCTACACCTTC. Translated: CASSYYGTGVNYGYTF. The gene calls are TRBV6-5 and TRBJ1-2, with D possibly matching TRBD1 (5 bases). There are 16 residues in the CDR3. The germline CDR1 and CDR2 sequences are MNHEY and SVGAGI. Trimming left V 1 base short and J 1 base short, with 13 bases between.

This clone showed up just once. This chain links TRBV30 with TRBJ2-5; tentative D call: TRBD2 (5 bases). The CDR3 contains 14 residues. Germline V gene lookup returns CDR1 GTSNPN and CDR2 SVGIG (reference sequence). The ends were cut back, 5 bases at V and 2 bases at J, with 15 bases in the middle. CDR3 in DNA: TGTGCCTGGTCACTCCGGACTGTGCAAGAGACCCAGTACTTC. Amino acids: CAWSLRTVQETQYF.

The chain uses TRBV10-3 and TRBJ1-5; tentatively, D is TRBD1 (6 bases). This CDR3 is built from 12 residues. Germline values: CDR1 ENHRY, CDR2 SYGVKD. V was cut by 7 bases and J by 4 bases, with 8 bases left in between. In nucleotides, the CDR3 is TGTGCCATCAAGGACAGTAATCAGCCCCAGCATTTT. It encodes CAIKDSNQPQHF.

The V gene is TRBV19, the J gene TRBJ1-5; D unclear. Per the germline V gene, CDR1 is LNHDA and CDR2 is SQIVND (reference sequence). The ends were cut back, 1 base at V and 9 bases at J, with 16 bases in the middle. This CDR3 region has 15 residues. The CDR3 nucleotides read TGTGCCAGTAGTATAGTAACGGGGAGGACGGGGCCCCAGCATTTT. This translates into CASSIVTGRTGPQHF.

This clone occurred a few times. The rearrangement joins TRBV10-2 to TRBJ1-1, with 11 nucleotides matching TRBD1. The germline gives CDR1 WSHSY, CDR2 SAAADI. V lost 8 bases to trimming and J lost 5 bases; unmatched junction nucleotides: 4. The CDR3 covers 13 residues. The CDR3 loop reads CASGQGAWTEAFF. The CDR3 nucleotides read TGCGCCAGCGGACAGGGGGCTTGGACTGAAGCTTTCTTT.

This clone appeared a few times. The rearrangement joins TRBV3-1 (or the pseudogene TRBV3-2) to TRBJ1-6; D is undetermined. V was shortened by 4 bases and J by 0 bases, with 10 bases between the two germline ends. The CDR3 totals 16 residues. Germline-derived CDR1 and CDR2 are LGHDT and YNNKEL (reference sequence). The CDR3 DNA follows: TGTGCCAGCAGCCCTTACTCGAGCTCCTATAATTCACCCCTCCACTTT. The encoded protein is CASSPYSSSYNSPLHF.

This chain joins TRBV29-1 and TRBJ1-1, with a tentative D call TRBD1 (6 bases). The germline V and J ends were trimmed by 5 bases and 1 base, with 17 bases remaining between them. The CDR3 loop spans 15 amino acids. Germline loops: CDR1 SQVTM, CDR2 ANQGSEA. CDR3 nucleotide sequence: TGCAGCGTTTACCAAAGGTTGGGACAGAACACTGAAGCTTTCTTT. It is translated as CSVYQRLGQNTEAFF.

V and J are TRBV21-1 and TRBJ2-7; the table calls TRBD2, which could not be checked here. TRBV21-1 is labeled a pseudogene. CDR3 length equals 15 residues. The CDR3 loop is CASSTYTAGASEQYF. The DNA for the CDR3 is TGTGCCAGCAGCACTTATACCGCGGGGGCGAGCGAGCAGTACTTC.

The gene calls are TRBV9 and TRBJ1-2, with D uncertain. Germline CDR1 and CDR2: SGDLS and YYNGEE. The CDR3 is 12 amino acids. V was clipped by 5 bases and J by 6 bases, with 11 bases between them. The CDR3 loop reads CASSQSENGYTF. The CDR3 DNA follows: TGTGCCAGCAGTCAATCGGAGAATGGCTACACCTTC. Full variable domain (rest looked up from reference TRBV9 and TRBJ1-2): DSGVTQTPKHLITATGQRVTLRCSPRSGDLSVYWYQQSLDQGLQFLIQYYNGEERAKGNILERFSAQQFPDLHSELNLSSLELGDSALYFCASSQSENGYTFGSGTRLTVV.

CDR3 amino acids: CASSPRFNWDSLTGNTIYF. The CDR3 DNA follows: TGTGCCAGCTCACCGCGTTTTAATTGGGACAGTCTAACTGGAAACACCATATATTTT. This sequence joins TRBV18 and TRBJ1-3; 7 bases match TRBD1. J lost 2 bases, V lost 3 bases, and 16 bases had no gene match. The CDR3 is made up of 19 amino acids. CDR1 and CDR2 (germline): KGHSH, LQKENI. Full variable domain (missing parts from reference TRBV18 and TRBJ1-3): NAGVMQNPRHLVRRRGQEARLRCSPMKGHSHVYWYRQLPEEGLKFMVYLQKENIIDESGMPKERFSAEFPKEGPSILRIQQVVRGDSAAYFCASSPRFNWDSLTGNTIYFGEGSWLTVV.

This rearrangement joins TRBV14 to TRBJ1-2; D is ambiguous. Deletions cut 1 base from V and 8 bases from J, with 17 bases between. CDR1 and CDR2 (germline): SGHDN, FVKESK. CDR3 length: 15 residues. The CDR3 sequence: CASSQAQRRFEGYTF. DNA of the CDR3: TGTGCCAGCAGCCAAGCCCAGAGGCGCTTTGAGGGCTACACCTTC.

This rearrangement joins TRBV6-5 to TRBJ2-1; no firm D call. Germline assignment: CDR1 MNHEY and CDR2 SVGAGI. Trimming removed 0 bases from V and 2 bases from J, with 8 bases in between. The CDR3 loop spans 15 amino acids. The CDR3 here is CASSYSRLTYNEQFF. In nucleotides, the CDR3 is TGTGCCAGCAGTTACTCGCGCCTGACCTACAATGAGCAGTTCTTC.

This chain joins TRBV28 and TRBJ2-1; D remains unclear. Per germline, CDR1 MDHEN and CDR2 SYDVKM. This CDR3 region has 12 residues. Trimming left V 3 bases short and J 7 bases short, with 7 bases between. The CDR3 coding sequence is TGTGCCAGCAGTTTCGGAGATAATGAGCAGTTCTTC. It specifies CASSFGDNEQFF.

CDR3 protein: CASSFTRPSGANVLTF. The CDR3 DNA reads TGTGCCAGCAGCTTCACGCGGCCCTCTGGGGCCAACGTCCTGACTTTC. The gene calls are TRBV3-1 (or the pseudogene TRBV3-2) and TRBJ2-6; D is uncertain. The germline V and J ends were trimmed by 5 bases and 0 bases, with 11 bases remaining between them. CDR1 is LGHDT, CDR2 YNNKEL, per germline (reference sequence). The CDR3 loop spans 16 amino acids.

This clone was picked up one time. CDR3 sequence (DNA): TGCGCCAGCAGCTTGGCCCGAAACAGGGTTGATACGCAGTATTTT. This translates into CASSLARNRVDTQYF. V gene TRBV5-1 combines with J gene TRBJ2-3; possibly TRBD1 for D (6 bases). V was shortened by 0 bases and J by 6 bases, with 14 bases between the two germline ends. Germline V lookup: CDR1 SGHRS, CDR2 YFSETQ. The CDR3 consists of 15 residues.

The V call is TRBV4-2, the J call TRBJ2-7, with 15 positions matching TRBD2. Per the germline V gene, CDR1 is LGHNA and CDR2 is YNFKEQ. V shed 4 bases, J shed 9 bases, and the junction held 7 bases outside the gene matches. This CDR3 has 15 residues. The CDR3, as DNA: TGTGCCAGCAGCCCGCGGACTAGCGGGGGGGCGGGGCAGTACTTC. It translates to CASSPRTSGGAGQYF.

The chain has TRBV6-5 and TRBJ2-2; D is possibly TRBD2 (5 bases). The length of the CDR3 is 15 residues. The germline V and J ends were trimmed by 7 bases and 5 bases, with 17 bases remaining between them. CDR1 and CDR2 (germline): MNHEY, SVGAGI. The CDR3 is CASIGLGRGTGELFF. The CDR3 DNA sequence: TGTGCCAGCATAGGTTTGGGGAGAGGGACCGGGGAGCTGTTTTTT.